The present T cell receptor (beta chain) was sequenced within a study of OX40 agonist ivuxolimab in advanced cancers. Study background: Patients' therapy was ivuxolimab, an antibody that acts as an agonist of OX40 (CD134). The group had a mean age of approximately 60 years, ranged from roughly 23 to 79, and was around 86% male.

Trimming took off 0 bases at V and 3 bases at J, with 12 bases between the two ends. The V gene's germline CDR1 is SGDLS and CDR2 YYNGEE. The CDR3 sequence is 15 residues long. Study findings and constraints: Low normalized T-cell clonal expansion was additionally recorded for some nonresponders. The expanded peripheral T cells' antigen specificity was not determined.

As to this clone: What it binds is unknown.

Data came from immunoSEQ multiplex PCR; TCRdb stores just in-frame clones and leaves some out. The sample has roughly 70,000 clones, about 85% seen once. The sequence came from an adult with an advanced solid tumor such as melanoma, head and neck, liver or kidney cancer. The chain combines TRBV9 with TRBJ1-2, with D possibly TRBD1 on 6 matching bases. Sequenced here: CD4+ or CD8+ T cells sorted from blood, sampled in a trial of the OX40 agonist ivuxolimab. For the CDR3, the DNA is TGTGCCAGCAGCGTAGATACAGGGTCTGACTATGGCTACACCTTC. Translated, it gives CASSVDTGSDYGYTF.